This T cell receptor beta chain was retrieved from a study of cytomegalovirus exposure and HLA in healthy donors. Whole-study findings and limits: Immune exposure information available was restricted to CMV serostatus. Some TCR beta chains (164 of them) were listed as cytomegalovirus-associated. Earlier analysis looked at TCR beta V segments, and most were productive about 87% or about 30% of the time.

60 Vbeta and 13 Jbeta primers were used in PCR. The method was immunoSEQ multiplex PCR; TCRdb's version includes in-frame clones alone and lacks a portion of them. The table shows about 78,000 clones, with around 70% occurring only once. Healthy bone marrow donors supplied every sample. Of note for this clone: The target antigen is unknown.

Sequenced material: PBMCs. This clonotype was obtained from a woman aged 40 to 50 in good health and CMV-seropositive.

The CDR3 DNA reads TGTGCCTGGAGCTCTCCTAACTACGAGCAGTACTTC. Translation gives CAWSSPNYEQYF. V is TRBV30 and J is TRBJ2-7, with D hard to call. This CDR3 has 12 residues. V shed 3 bases and J shed 3 bases, with 9 bases lying between them. Germline lookup yields CDR1 GTSNPN and CDR2 SVGIG (reference sequence).